These 26 T cell receptor beta chains came from one sample sequenced in a study of response to subunit inactivated influenza vaccine. TCRdb analysed the RT-PCR reads with MiXCR anew, one entry per CDR3 protein. The table lists 630,000 or so distinct CDR3 sequences, around 14% of them singletons, with 11% in the top ten. Here the sequenced sample was PBMCs from blood, taken 12 days after vaccination. These receptors came from a man aged 50 to 60 who received an inactivated influenza vaccine.

This clonotype came up many times. This chain uses TRBV10-3 with TRBJ2-1; 11 bases fit TRBD2. Losses at the gene ends were 2 bases for V and 5 bases for J; bases not matched to a gene: 5. Germline V gene lookup returns CDR1 ENHRY and CDR2 SYGVKD. CDR3 length: 16 amino acids. The CDR3 is CAISEKATSGDNEQFF. The CDR3 region has the DNA TGTGCCATCAGTGAGAAGGCGACTAGCGGGGACAATGAGCAGTTCTTC.

The chain has TRBV24-1 and TRBJ2-5, with 11 nucleotides matching TRBD2. V trimming: 2 bases; J trimming: 4 bases; junction bases outside the gene matches: 5. CDR1 KGHDR and CDR2 SFDVKD come from the germline V gene. The CDR3 is 16 residues long. CDR3 DNA: TGTGCCACCAGTGATTCGTTTGGGACTAGCGGAGAGACCCAGTACTTC. Translated: CATSDSFGTSGETQYF.

This clonotype occurred many times. V and J are TRBV20-1 and TRBJ2-1; D possibly corresponds to TRBD1 (6 bases). The CDR3 covers 14 residues. The V end lost 0 bases, the J end lost 2 bases, and 8 bases lay between the germline ends. CDR1 DFQATT and CDR2 SNEGSKA come from the germline V gene (reference sequence). In DNA, the CDR3 is TGCAGTGCTAGAGATAGGGGGACCTACAATGAGCAGTTCTTC. Translation gives CSARDRGTYNEQFF.

The chain recombines TRBV5-6 with TRBJ1-5; 12 bases are shared with TRBD1. Germline CDR1 and CDR2: SGHDT and YYEEEE. The CDR3 runs 16 residues. Unmatched junction bases numbered 6, after V lost 2 bases and J lost 6 bases. The CDR3 region is CASSLRGQGASQPQHF. The CDR3 DNA reads as TGTGCCAGCAGCTTACGGGGACAGGGGGCTAGTCAGCCCCAGCATTTT.

This clonotype came up a few times. The chain is built from TRBV4-2 and TRBJ2-1; 12 nucleotides agree with TRBD2. The CDR3 consists of 17 residues. Germline lookup yields CDR1 LGHNA and CDR2 YNFKEQ. V shed 1 base, J shed 7 bases, and the junction held 8 bases outside the gene matches. The CDR3 loop is CASSQGWRLAGGNEQFF. CDR3 DNA sequence: TGTGCCAGCAGCCAAGGTTGGAGGCTAGCGGGGGGGAATGAGCAGTTCTTC.

The chain recombines TRBV20-1 with TRBJ1-1; the D gene is possibly TRBD1 (6 bases). There are 14 residues in the CDR3. Trimming shortened V by 3 bases and J by 0 bases, and 11 bases separated the two germline ends. From germline, CDR1 is DFQATT and CDR2 SNEGSKA (reference sequence). The CDR3 is CSARLQGMNTEAFF. CDR3 in DNA: TGCAGTGCTAGGTTACAGGGCATGAACACTGAAGCTTTCTTT.

This clonotype has just a few counts. As DNA, the CDR3 is TGTGCCAGCAGTTTGACTAGCGGGGGCCTTTCCTACAATGAGCAGTTCTTC. Protein sequence: CASSLTSGGLSYNEQFF. This chain joins TRBV27 and TRBJ2-1; 12 positions match TRBD2. The V gene end was trimmed by 3 bases and the J gene end by 1 base; junction bases not matched to a gene: 4. Germline CDR1 is MNHEY and CDR2 is SMNVEV (reference sequence). This CDR3 has 17 residues.

V is TRBV5-6 and J is TRBJ2-6; 8 bases are a match to TRBD1. The V segment lost 0 bases and the J segment 0 bases; nucleotides outside the gene matches: 8. There are 19 residues in the CDR3. Per the germline V gene, CDR1 is SGHDT and CDR2 is YYEEEE. The DNA of the CDR3 is TGTGCCAGCAGCTTGGTGAGTGACAGGGGCAGCTCTGGGGCCAACGTCCTGACTTTC. It specifies CASSLVSDRGSSGANVLTF.

This clonotype has just a few counts. The chain employs TRBV28 and TRBJ1-3, with a possible D match to TRBD1 (6 bases). Trimming left V 7 bases short and J 0 bases short, with 22 bases between. The CDR3 spans 18 residues. Germline V gene sequence: CDR1 MDHEN, CDR2 SYDVKM. CDR3 sequence reads: CASTLYRGAVSSGNTIYF. The CDR3 nucleotides are TGTGCCAGCACCCTTTATAGGGGGGCAGTAAGCTCTGGAAACACCATATATTTT.

The chain employs TRBV2 and TRBJ2-7, with D unresolved. This CDR3 region has 14 residues. V was cut by 7 bases and J by 0 bases, with 13 bases left in between. The germline CDR1 and CDR2 sequences are SNHLY and FYNNEI. CDR3 DNA sequence: TGTGCCAGCACCGAAGACTGGAGCTCCTACGAGCAGTACTTC. It encodes CASTEDWSSYEQYF.

The rearrangement joins TRBV7-2 to TRBJ2-1; TRBD2 agrees at 14 bases. CDR1 and CDR2 (germline): SGHTA, FQGNSA. The CDR3 is 14 amino acids. Trimming took 4 bases from V and 15 from J; bases not matched to a gene: 8. This CDR3 reads CASSSGLAGGGLFF. DNA of the CDR3: TGTGCCAGCAGCTCAGGACTAGCGGGAGGAGGACTGTTCTTC.

This clonotype was seen a handful of times. The CDR3 DNA sequence: TGTGCCAGCAGCATCGGGCTCACAGATACGCAGTATTTT. It codes for CASSIGLTDTQYF. The V and J genes are TRBV7-9 and TRBJ2-3; D unclear. CDR1 and CDR2 from the germline V gene are SEHNR and FQNEAQ (reference sequence). The CDR3 totals 13 residues. With 5 bases removed from V and 2 bases from J, the gap between germline ends came to 8 bases.

There are many counts of this clonotype. A junction boundary mismatches the germline segment, possibly from a read error. The chain links TRBV7-7 to TRBJ2-5, with TRBD1 matching 10 bases. The CDR3 is 15 amino acids. The V gene's germline CDR1 is SSHAT and CDR2 FNYEAQ (reference sequence). The CDR3 is CASSPGTGVLQTQYF. DNA of the CDR3: TGTGCTAGCAGCCCTGGGACAGGGGTGTTGCAGACCCAGTACTTC.

J is TRBJ2-7 and V is TRBV7-2; 10 bases fit TRBD1. The CDR3 runs to 14 residues. Germline V gene sequence: CDR1 SGHTA, CDR2 FQGNSA. V shed 4 bases, J shed 4 bases, and the junction held 4 bases outside the gene matches. CDR3 amino acids: CASSWGTGDYEQYF. The DNA for the CDR3 is TGTGCCAGCAGCTGGGGGACAGGGGATTACGAGCAGTACTTC.

There are a few counts of this clonotype. The V gene is TRBV5-6, the J gene TRBJ1-2, with a possible D match to TRBD1 (5 bases). The CDR3 extends over 14 amino acids. Germline V gene sequence: CDR1 SGHDT, CDR2 YYEEEE. V lost 2 bases and J lost 8, with 16 bases in between. CDR3 in amino acids: CASSFRKGLGGYTF. CDR3 DNA sequence: TGTGCCAGCAGCTTTCGAAAGGGGCTTGGCGGCTACACCTTC.

The CDR3 region is CASSQAGDEQYF. The CDR3 nucleotides read TGTGCCAGCAGCCAAGCTGGGGACGAGCAGTACTTC. The chain uses TRBV14 and TRBJ2-7; D not certain. Germline V gene data show CDR1 as SGHDN and CDR2 as FVKESK. Trimming took off 1 base at V and 5 bases at J, with 6 bases between the two ends. The CDR3 spans 12 residues. The variable domain in full, completed from reference TRBV14 and TRBJ2-7, reads EAGVTQFPSHSVIEKGQTVTLRCDPISGHDNLYWYRRVMGKEIKFLLHFVKESKQDESGMPNNRFLAERTGGTYSTLKVQPAELEDSGVYFCASSQAGDEQYFGPGTRLTVT.

CDR3 DNA: TGCGCCAGCAGTTTAGGACTAGCGGGGATTAGCACAGATACGCAGTATTTT. Its translation is CASSLGLAGISTDTQYF. The chain uses TRBV5-1 and TRBJ2-3, with 12 bases that match TRBD2. With V trimmed by 5 bases and J by 0 bases, 7 bases remained unmatched. From germline, CDR1 is SGHRS and CDR2 YFSETQ. The CDR3 consists of 17 residues.

This clonotype was seen repeatedly, ten times or more. The CDR3 sequence: CASSLVGGAGGALGTDTQYF. CDR3 nucleotide sequence: TGTGCCAGCAGCTTAGTGGGCGGCGCGGGGGGTGCCCTGGGCACAGATACGCAGTATTTT. The chain is built from TRBV11-1 and TRBJ2-3; 8 nucleotides match TRBD2. V shed 1 base and J 1 base; nucleotides not matched to a gene: 16. From germline, CDR1 is SGHAT and CDR2 FQDESV (reference sequence). The CDR3 loop spans 20 amino acids.

This clonotype appeared a few times. V usage is TRBV7-2 and J usage is TRBJ2-5, with TRBD2 matching 12 bases. Germline V gene sequence: CDR1 SGHTA, CDR2 FQGNSA. The length of the CDR3 is 17 residues. The V and J ends lost 1 base and 5 bases, in that order; junction bases with no gene match: 8. The CDR3 DNA follows: TGTGCCAGCAGCTTAGGACTAGCGGGAGTCTGGGAGGAGACCCAGTACTTC. This codes for CASSLGLAGVWEETQYF.

The J gene is TRBJ2-7, the V gene TRBV6-2 or TRBV6-3; 8 bases align to TRBD1. Germline loops: CDR1 MNHEY, CDR2 SVGEGT. There are 14 residues in the CDR3. The trim removed 8 bases at V and 1 base at J, leaving 7 bases unmatched. CDR3 nucleotide sequence: TGTGCCAGCCGGGCAGGGGGCGCTTCCTACGAGCAGTACTTC. Protein: CASRAGGASYEQYF.

This chain's CDR3 is CASSQPTTSQVNEQFF. CDR3 bases: TGTGCCAGCAGTCAGCCGACGACGTCACAGGTCAATGAGCAGTTCTTC. The V and J genes are TRBV28 and TRBJ2-1, with a weak D call TRBD1 (5 bases). CDR3 size: 16 residues. V lost 5 bases and J lost 6, with 20 bases in between. Germline values: CDR1 MDHEN, CDR2 SYDVKM.

The rearrangement uses TRBV27 and TRBJ2-2; 10 bases align to TRBD1. V lost 2 bases, J lost 7 bases, and 7 bases stayed unmatched. The CDR3 loop spans 16 amino acids. Germline V gene data show CDR1 as MNHEY and CDR2 as SMNVEV (reference sequence). The CDR3 DNA follows: TGTGCCAGCAGTTTAACGGGACAGGGGTATGGCGGGGAGCTGTTTTTT. Its translation is CASSLTGQGYGGELFF.

CDR3 sequence reads: CASSPSSRTGELFF. The CDR3 DNA reads as TGTGCCAGCAGCCCATCTAGTCGGACCGGGGAGCTGTTTTTT. The chain is built from TRBV7-9 and TRBJ2-2, with no clear D. CDR3 size: 14 residues. The V end was cut by 5 bases, the J end by 5 bases, with 12 bases between. In germline, CDR1 is SEHNR, CDR2 FQNEAQ (reference sequence).

This clonotype was counted only a few times. The V and J genes are TRBV18 and TRBJ2-3; 8 nucleotides match TRBD2. The V segment lost 0 bases and the J segment 5 bases; nucleotides outside the gene matches: 7. This CDR3 spans 16 amino acids. Germline values: CDR1 KGHSH, CDR2 LQKENI. CDR3 in amino acids: CASSPPTAGARDTQYF. DNA for the CDR3: TGTGCCAGCTCACCACCGACAGCGGGAGCAAGAGATACGCAGTATTTT.

This clonotype was counted a few times. This chain connects TRBV2 to TRBJ1-1, with a possible D match to TRBD1 (5 bases). The CDR3 length is 13 residues. V was trimmed by 6 bases and J by 2 bases, leaving 10 bases between them. Germline V lookup: CDR1 SNHLY, CDR2 FYNNEI. The CDR3 DNA reads as TGTGCCAGCAGACAGGTTTCTAACACTGAAGCTTTCTTT. It yields the protein CASRQVSNTEAFF.

The rearrangement links TRBV5-6 to TRBJ2-3; TRBD1 matches at 10 bases. This CDR3 comprises 16 residues. CDR1 SGHDT and CDR2 YYEEEE come from the germline V gene. The junction had 7 bases not matched to a gene; V was cut back by 4 bases and J by 2 bases. CDR3 in amino acids: CASSIADRGFTDTQYF. In nucleotides, the CDR3 is TGTGCCAGCAGCATTGCGGACAGGGGGTTCACAGATACGCAGTATTTT.